This T cell receptor beta chain is from a study of cytomegalovirus exposure and HLA in healthy donors. Regarding the study as a whole: There were fewer than 200 TCR beta chains listed as cytomegalovirus-associated. With high specificity and sensitivity, the classifier reportedly diagnosed cytomegalovirus status.

Sequencing used immunoSEQ multiplex PCR; TCRdb keeps in-frame clones, though not all of them. The sample shows approximately 120,000 clones, roughly 90% of them seen only once. The CDR3 totals 14 residues. V shed 3 bases, J shed 9 bases, and the junction held 9 bases outside the gene matches. The germline V gene encodes CDR1 MDHEN and CDR2 SYDVKM. Notes on this clone: The antigen is undetermined.

The gene calls are TRBV28 and TRBJ2-5; 8 positions agree with TRBD2. Sequenced input: PBMCs. This clonotype was sampled from a young woman in good health and CMV-seronegative. CDR3 DNA: TGTGCCAGCAGTTTGCCTAGCGGGTCCGGGGCCCAGTACTTC. It specifies CASSLPSGSGAQYF.